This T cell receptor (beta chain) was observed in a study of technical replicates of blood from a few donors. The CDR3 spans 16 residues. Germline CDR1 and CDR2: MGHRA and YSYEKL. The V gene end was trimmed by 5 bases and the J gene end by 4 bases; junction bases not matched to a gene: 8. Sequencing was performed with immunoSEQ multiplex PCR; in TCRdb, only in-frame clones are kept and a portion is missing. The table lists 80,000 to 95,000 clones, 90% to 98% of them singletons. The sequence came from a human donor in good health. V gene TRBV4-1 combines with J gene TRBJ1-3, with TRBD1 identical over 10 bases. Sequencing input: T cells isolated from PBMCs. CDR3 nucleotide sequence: TGCGCCAGCAGCTACCAGGGACAGGGGAAAGGAAACACCATATATTTT. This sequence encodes CASSYQGQGKGNTIYF.